This T cell receptor beta chain emerged from a study of blood T cell repertoires in COVID-19. About the study: Italy, Spain and the United States were the sources of the convalescent and acute COVID-19 samples. In each case, the material was cDNA or gDNA derived from T cells, B-cell-depleted T cells, or PBMCs.

The CDR3 consists of 15 residues. Trimming removed 3 bases from V and 7 bases from J; junction bases left unmatched: 8. Germline CDR1 reads MNHNS; CDR2 reads SASEGT. In the authors' methods: Counts of nucleated cells, estimated from reference gene primer amplification, were obtained. Libraries were prepared by immunoSEQ multiplex PCR; TCRdb keeps only in-frame clonotypes and omits some of them. The V and J calls and clone size come from that table; D and trimming were worked out from the DNA. The table lists more than 65,000 clones, more than 75% of them singletons. J is TRBJ2-4 and V is TRBV6-1; 8 nucleotides match TRBD1. The specimen sequenced was peripheral blood. The sequence derives from an elderly woman with acute or convalescent COVID-19. The CDR3 nucleotides are TGTGCCAGCAGTGACCCCCTGGACAGGGCGAACATTCAGTACTTC. This codes for CASSDPLDRANIQYF.